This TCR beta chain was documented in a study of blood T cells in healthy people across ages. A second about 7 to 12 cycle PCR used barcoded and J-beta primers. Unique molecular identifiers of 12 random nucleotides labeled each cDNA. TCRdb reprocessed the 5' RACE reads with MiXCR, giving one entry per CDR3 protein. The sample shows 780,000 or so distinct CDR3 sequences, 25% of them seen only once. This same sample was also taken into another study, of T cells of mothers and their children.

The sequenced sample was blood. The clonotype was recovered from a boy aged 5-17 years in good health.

CDR3 coding DNA: TGTGCCAGCAGCCCAACGACAGGTTTTGAAGAAAAACTGTTTTTT. Encoded protein: CASSPTTGFEEKLFF. This chain links TRBV12-3 or TRBV12-4 with TRBJ1-4, with TRBD1 as a possible D gene (6 bases). The CDR3 has 15 amino acids. With 6 bases removed from V and 8 bases from J, the gap between germline ends came to 19 bases.